The T cell receptor beta chain described here comes from a study of shared clonotypes between healthy human individuals. General study results and limits: Generation probabilities were higher for clonotypes shared across all four sorted-subset donors than for unshared ones. Genetic and exposure-history diversity was limited by the few donors.

A note on this clone: Its target is not known.

Germline lookup yields CDR1 MGHDK and CDR2 SYGVNS. The ends were cut back, 5 bases at V and 2 bases at J, with 13 bases in the middle. This CDR3 contains 15 residues. Here immunoSEQ multiplex PCR was the method, and the copy in TCRdb shows in-frame clones only, minus some. The sample has a few million clones, over 85% seen once. The J gene is TRBJ2-4, the V gene TRBV25-1; D is possibly TRBD1 or TRBD2 (5 bases each). What was sequenced was naive CD4+ T cells sorted from blood. Regarding subset: CD45RA+ positively selected. This receptor was identified in a man between 18 and 35 years old in good health. The CDR3 here is CASSPPGAPKNIQYF. The DNA for the CDR3 is TGTGCCAGCAGTCCCCCCGGGGCTCCCAAAAACATTCAGTACTTC.